This T cell receptor (beta chain) originates from a study of OX40 agonist ivuxolimab in advanced cancers. This CDR3 is built from 13 residues. The ends were cut back, 5 bases at V and 11 bases at J, with 16 bases in the middle. Per germline, CDR1 SGHAT and CDR2 FQNNGV. The data were produced by immunoSEQ multiplex PCR, yet TCRdb's version contains in-frame clones alone and is incomplete. The sample has tens of thousands of clones, 90% to 95% seen once; the top ten hold approximately 0.39%. The sequencing used CD4+ or CD8+ T cells sorted from blood, collected in a trial of the OX40 agonist ivuxolimab. The receptor was isolated from an adult with an advanced solid tumor such as melanoma, head and neck, liver or kidney cancer. This sequence joins TRBV11-2 and TRBJ2-1, with D possibly TRBD2 on 5 matching bases. CDR3 loop: CASSPRAAEKQFF. DNA for the CDR3: TGTGCCAGCAGCCCGCGGGCCGCCGAAAAGCAGTTCTTC.